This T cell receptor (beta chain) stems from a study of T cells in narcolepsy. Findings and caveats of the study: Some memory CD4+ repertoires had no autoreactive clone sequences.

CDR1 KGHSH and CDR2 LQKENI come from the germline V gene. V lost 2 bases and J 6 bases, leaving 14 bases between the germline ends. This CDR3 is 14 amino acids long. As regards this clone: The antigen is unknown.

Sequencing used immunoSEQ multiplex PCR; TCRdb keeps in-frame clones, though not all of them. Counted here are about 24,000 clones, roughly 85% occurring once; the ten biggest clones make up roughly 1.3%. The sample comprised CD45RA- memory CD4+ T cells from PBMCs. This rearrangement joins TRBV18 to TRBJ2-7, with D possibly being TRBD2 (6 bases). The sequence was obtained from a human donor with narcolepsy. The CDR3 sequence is CASSPLVTEGEQYF. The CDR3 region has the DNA TGTGCCAGCTCACCATTGGTGACGGAGGGCGAGCAGTACTTC.